This TCR beta chain originates from a study of T cell responses to AZD1222 COVID-19 vaccine. Study-wide results and limits: White British ancestry dominated among donors, who included more females, and clonal diversity was possibly underestimated. The study found Spike-specific TCR breadth and depth rose after two AZD1222 doses.

Germline loops: CDR1 SGDLS, CDR2 YYNGEE. The V segment lost 0 bases and the J segment 7 bases; nucleotides outside the gene matches: 4. The CDR3 is 15 residues long. This clone was seen only once. Its cognate antigen is unknown. Assay: immunoSEQ multiplex PCR; the TCRdb copy retains only in-frame clones and omits some. The profile shows 140,000 to 150,000 clones, around 93% of them singletons. The source of this sequence is an adult in good health. This specimen consisted of peripheral blood, obtained on day 0 of AZD1222 vaccination. V usage is TRBV9 and J usage is TRBJ1-5; TRBD1 matches at 10 bases. CDR3 coding DNA: TGTGCCAGCAGCGTAGGGCGGGACAGGGGCCAGCCCCAGCATTTT. This sequence encodes CASSVGRDRGQPQHF. Full variable domain (rest looked up from reference TRBV9 and TRBJ1-5): DSGVTQTPKHLITATGQRVTLRCSPRSGDLSVYWYQQSLDQGLQFLIQYYNGEERAKGNILERFSAQQFPDLHSELNLSSLELGDSALYFCASSVGRDRGQPQHFGDGTRLSIL.